Listed below are T cell receptor beta chains from one sample, sequenced in a study of control samples from healthy donors and cancer patients. Repertoires were generated with immunoSEQ multiplex PCR, while TCRdb's copy carries only in-frame clones and drops some. In the table there are fewer than 90,000 clones, about 88% of which are singletons. Sequencing was done on a sample of blood. These receptors were obtained from a woman between 45 and 65 years old in good health. CDR3s include the opening cysteine and the closing phenylalanine or tryptophan. Fields, in order: clone size, J gene, D gene, V gene, CDR3 protein, CDR3 DNA. D genes are given only for firm matches. Where a row states a size, it is once, few, many or the class of an expanded clone; other rows omit it.

-,TRBJ2-2,-,TRBV2,CASSESGTGELFF,TGTGCCAGCAGTGAGTCAGGGACCGGGGAGCTGTTTTTT
-,TRBJ1-1,-,TRBV5-1,CASSDQGLNTEAFF,TGCGCCAGCAGCGATCAGGGGTTGAACACTGAAGCTTTCTTT
-,TRBJ1-2,-,TRBV5-1,CASSYDRLDYGYTF,TGCGCCAGCAGCTACGACAGGTTGGACTATGGCTACACCTTC
-,TRBJ1-2,-,TRBV7-9,CASSKAGDNGYTF,TGTGCCAGCAGCAAGGCTGGAGACAATGGCTACACCTTC
once,TRBJ2-2,-,TRBV3-1/TRBV3-2,CASSLDFGGTGELFF,TGTGCCAGCAGCTTGGACTTCGGAGGCACCGGGGAGCTGTTTTTT
-,TRBJ1-5,-,TRBV21-1,CASSKVHTRRGYQPQHF,TGTGCCAGCAGCAAAGTGCACACTAGAAGGGGTTATCAGCCCCAGCATTTT
-,TRBJ1-3,-,TRBV29-1,CSVESGNTIYF,TGCAGCGTTGAGTCAGGAAACACCATATATTTT
-,TRBJ2-2,-,TRBV24-1,CATSDAVSGLRRGELFF,TGTGCCACCAGTGATGCGGTATCGGGACTCCGGAGAGGCGAGCTGTTTTTT
few,TRBJ1-6,-,TRBV2,CASSEEIQFYNSPLHF,TGTGCCAGCAGCGAGGAGATACAGTTCTATAATTCACCCCTCCACTTT
-,TRBJ1-5,TRBD1,TRBV10-2,CASSTQGEQPQHF,TGCGCCAGCAGTACGCAGGGGGAGCAGCCCCAGCATTTT
few,TRBJ1-2,TRBD1,TRBV7-9,CASTLATGRGRDGYTF,TGTGCCAGCACGCTCGCCACGGGCAGGGGGCGCGATGGCTACACCTTC
-,TRBJ2-3,TRBD2,TRBV24-1,CATSEGSSGGATDTQYF,TGTGCCACCAGTGAGGGCAGTAGCGGGGGGGCCACAGATACGCAGTATTTT
-,TRBJ1-5,-,TRBV19,CATSTGASNQPQHF,TGTGCCACCTCGACGGGGGCTAGCAATCAGCCCCAGCATTTT
-,TRBJ2-2,-,TRBV11-2,CASSPPRRATGELFF,TGTGCCAGCAGCCCGCCCAGAAGGGCCACCGGGGAGCTGTTTTTT
-,TRBJ2-1,-,TRBV24-1,CATSDLSPMGYNEQFF,TGTGCCACCAGTGATCTTTCTCCCATGGGTTACAATGAGCAGTTCTTC
-,TRBJ2-3,TRBD2,TRBV5-1,CASSLTSGTDTQYF,TGCGCCAGCAGCTTGACTAGCGGCACAGATACGCAGTATTTT
once,TRBJ1-4,-,TRBV7-9,CASSLGTVNEKLFF,TGTGCCAGCAGCTTAGGAACAGTTAATGAAAAACTGTTTTTT
-,TRBJ1-1,-,TRBV6-5,CASRYDDRLNTEAFF,TGTGCCAGCAGATATGACGACAGGCTGAACACTGAAGCTTTCTTT
-,TRBJ2-3,TRBD2,TRBV4-2,CASSHGYGTSGGPDTQYF,TGTGCCAGCAGCCATGGATACGGGACTAGCGGGGGGCCAGATACGCAGTATTTT
once,TRBJ1-4,-,TRBV5-1,CASRQGATNEKLFF,TGCGCCAGCAGGCAGGGTGCAACTAATGAAAAACTGTTTTTT
-,TRBJ1-5,-,TRBV2,CASSELGVNQPQHF,TGTGCCAGCAGTGAGTTAGGGGTCAATCAGCCCCAGCATTTT
-,TRBJ2-7,-,TRBV2,CASSEGGSVGEQYF,TGTGCCAGCAGTGAAGGGGGATCTGTTGGCGAGCAGTACTTC
once,TRBJ1-6,-,TRBV27,CASSLSHNSPLHF,TGTGCCAGCAGTTTATCACATAATTCACCCCTCCACTTT
-,TRBJ2-7,TRBD1,TRBV5-1,CASSTGTGKVEQYF,TGCGCCAGCAGCACGGGGACAGGGAAAGTCGAGCAGTACTTC
few,TRBJ1-3,-,TRBV18,CASSPTGTYDSGNTIYF,TGTGCCAGCTCACCAACCGGGACCTACGACTCTGGAAACACCATATATTTT
-,TRBJ2-7,-,TRBV20-1,CSAESAYEQYF,TGCAGTGCGGAAAGCGCCTACGAGCAGTACTTC
few,TRBJ1-1,-,TRBV12-3/TRBV12-4,CASGMVTEAFF,TGTGCCAGCGGTATGGTCACTGAAGCTTTCTTT
-,TRBJ1-6,-,TRBV3-1/TRBV3-2,CASSSQRRDHSPLHF,TGTGCCAGCAGCTCACAACGGAGGGACCATTCACCCCTCCACTTT
-,TRBJ2-5,-,TRBV5-4,CASSSKGGPGQETQYF,TGTGCCAGCAGCTCGAAGGGGGGGCCGGGGCAGGAGACCCAGTACTTC
-,TRBJ1-5,-,TRBV6-6,CASSLLTQGSNQPQHF,TGTGCCAGCAGCCTATTAACCCAGGGTAGCAATCAGCCCCAGCATTTT
-,TRBJ2-3,-,TRBV5-1,CASRLSAGADTQYF,TGCGCCAGCAGATTATCAGCAGGGGCAGATACGCAGTATTTT
-,TRBJ1-5,-,TRBV6-5,CASTDSNQPQHF,TGTGCCAGCACAGATAGCAATCAGCCCCAGCATTTT
-,TRBJ2-5,TRBD2,TRBV3-1/TRBV3-2,CASSPNSGETQYF,TGTGCCAGCAGCCCCAATAGCGGGGAGACCCAGTACTTC
-,TRBJ2-7,-,TRBV9,CASSVASTTRSEQYF,TGTGCCAGCAGCGTAGCCTCCACAACTAGATCCGAGCAGTACTTC
-,TRBJ2-3,TRBD2,TRBV5-8,CASSFLSGGVDTQYF,TGTGCCAGCAGCTTCCTTAGCGGGGGGGTAGATACGCAGTATTTT
once,TRBJ2-3,-,TRBV3-1/TRBV3-2,CASSPTSPDTQYF,TGTGCCAGCAGCCCTACTAGCCCAGATACGCAGTATTTT
-,TRBJ1-1,TRBD1,TRBV7-8,CASSLGQSGEAFF,TGTGCCAGCAGCTTGGGACAGTCTGGGGAAGCTTTCTTT
-,TRBJ1-2,-,TRBV28,CASSLLGVGYTF,TGTGCCAGCAGTTTACTGGGTGTGGGCTACACCTTC
-,TRBJ1-4,-,TRBV3-1/TRBV3-2,CASSQRAGRTNEKLFF,TGTGCCAGCAGCCAACGCGCAGGGAGGACTAATGAAAAACTGTTTTTT
-,TRBJ1-2,-,TRBV6-1,CASSEVMQGGLRSGYTF,TGTGCCAGCAGTGAAGTCATGCAGGGAGGATTAAGAAGTGGCTACACCTTC
-,TRBJ2-1,TRBD1,TRBV18,CASSVSPTGMTGEQFF,TGTGCCAGCTCAGTCTCGCCGACAGGGATGACGGGTGAGCAGTTCTTC
-,TRBJ2-7,-,TRBV2,CASSLRAYEQYF,TGTGCCAGCAGTTTAAGGGCCTACGAGCAGTACTTC
-,TRBJ2-7,TRBD2,TRBV2,CASRGDYSEQQF,TGTGCCAGCAGAGGGGACTACAGCGAACAGCAGTTC
-,TRBJ1-3,-,TRBV11-2,CASSSKGVAGNTIYF,TGTGCCAGCAGCTCAAAGGGGGTAGCTGGAAACACCATATATTTT
-,TRBJ1-4,-,TRBV7-9,CASSLDPGRATNEKLFF,TGTGCCAGCAGCTTAGATCCGGGTAGGGCAACTAATGAAAAACTGTTTTTT
-,TRBJ1-6,TRBD1,TRBV19,CASSLTQGQSSYNSPLHF,TGTGCCAGTAGTTTAACACAGGGGCAGAGCTCCTATAATTCACCCCTCCACTTT
-,TRBJ2-3,TRBD1,TRBV2,CASRGQGMRGDTQYF,TGTGCCAGTAGAGGACAGGGGATGCGCGGAGATACGCAGTATTTT
-,TRBJ2-2,-,TRBV11-3,CASSSERFSSGELFF,TGTGCCAGCAGCTCAGAACGGTTTTCGTCCGGGGAGCTGTTTTTT
-,TRBJ1-5,-,TRBV2,CASSSGDSNQPQHF,TGTGCCAGCAGTTCAGGGGATAGCAATCAGCCCCAGCATTTT
-,TRBJ2-1,-,TRBV7-2,CASSSSSYNEQFF,TGTGCCAGCAGCTCCAGCTCCTACAATGAGCAGTTCTTC
-,TRBJ2-1,TRBD1,TRBV10-3,CAISEYWDRGGEQFF,TGTGCCATCAGTGAGTATTGGGACAGGGGTGGTGAGCAGTTCTTC
once,TRBJ2-2,TRBD1,TRBV3-1/TRBV3-2,CASRQGSTGELFF,TGTGCCAGCAGACAGGGGAGCACCGGGGAGCTGTTTTTT
-,TRBJ2-7,-,TRBV19,CASMAGDSYEQYF,TGTGCCAGTATGGCAGGGGATAGCTACGAGCAGTACTTC
-,TRBJ2-2,-,TRBV14,CASSQLGRGPTTGELFF,TGTGCCAGCAGCCAACTTGGCCGAGGACCTACCACCGGGGAGCTGTTTTTT
once,TRBJ1-3,-,TRBV5-1,CASSIGTTGSGNTIYF,TGCGCCAGCAGCATAGGGACCACCGGCTCTGGAAACACCATATATTTT